These 20 T cell receptor beta chains were sequenced from one sample in a study of cytomegalovirus exposure and HLA in healthy donors (dated by TCRdb to about 2017). Preparation of the library involved the immunoSEQ multiplex PCR assay. A mixture of 60 forward primers for TCR Vbeta segments and 13 reverse primers for TCR Jbeta segments was used in the multiplex PCR. TCRdb carries this immuneACCESS record with in-frame sequences only. Its versions omit some clonotypes, under half of them owing to an unresolved V gene in the studies checked, with the rest unexplained. The sample profile shows roughly 200,000 clones; 70% to 80% of them were found once. Roughly 3% of the sample is held by the ten biggest clonotypes. The specimen sequenced was PBMCs. These receptors came from a woman in her thirties in good health and CMV-seronegative.

The rearrangement links TRBV28 to TRBJ1-4; tentatively, D is TRBD1 (5 bases). Per the germline V gene, CDR1 is MDHEN and CDR2 is SYDVKM. There are 16 residues in the CDR3. The germline V and J ends were trimmed by 6 bases and 3 bases, with 17 bases remaining between them. The CDR3 DNA sequence: TGTGCCAGCAGACCAAGACAGTTTCCGTCTAATGAAAAACTGTTTTTT. Translation: CASRPRQFPSNEKLFF.

The V gene is TRBV7-9, the J gene TRBJ2-7; TRBD2 matches 8 bases. CDR3 length: 17 residues. V dropped 5 bases and J dropped 3; count of bases not matched to a gene: 15. The germline V gene encodes CDR1 SEHNR and CDR2 FQNEAQ (reference sequence). CDR3 nucleotides: TGTGCCAGCAGCCCGCCGGGGGAGCGGGAGAACTACTACGAGCAGTACTTC. This codes for CASSPPGERENYYEQYF.

This sequence joins TRBV23-1 and TRBJ1-2; 10 bases line up with TRBD1. TRBV23-1 counts as an open reading frame of uncertain function. Germline trimming cut 3 bases from V and 6 bases from J; bases unmatched to any gene: 4. This CDR3 is 14 amino acids long. The CDR3: CASSHGQGGDGYTF. As DNA, the CDR3 is TGCGCCAGCAGTCACGGACAGGGGGGTGATGGCTACACCTTC.

The CDR3 reads CASSFVGSGGEQYF. The CDR3 DNA reads TGCGCCAGCAGCTTTGTGGGGAGCGGAGGCGAGCAGTACTTC. The J gene is TRBJ2-7, the V gene TRBV5-1, with D possibly being TRBD2 (5 bases). Germline V CDR1 and CDR2: SGHRS, YFSETQ. The CDR3 contains 14 residues. V shed 2 bases and J shed 6 bases, with 15 bases lying between them.

The V gene is TRBV6-5, the J gene TRBJ1-2; 7 bases align to TRBD1. The germline V gene encodes CDR1 MNHEY and CDR2 SVGAGI. V lost 5 bases to trimming and J lost 3 bases; unmatched junction nucleotides: 3. The CDR3 is made up of 13 amino acids. The CDR3 loop reads CASSPDRDYGYTF. DNA of the CDR3: TGTGCCAGCAGTCCCGACAGGGACTATGGCTACACCTTC.

This chain joins TRBV7-3 and TRBJ2-1; 13 bases map to TRBD2. The V gene's germline CDR1 is SGHTA and CDR2 FQGTGA. The CDR3 has 17 residues. The V gene end was trimmed by 4 bases and the J gene end by 0 bases; junction bases not matched to a gene: 3. CDR3 in amino acids: CASSSTSGGGSYNEQFF. In nucleotides, the CDR3 is TGTGCCAGCAGCTCCACTAGCGGGGGGGGCTCCTACAATGAGCAGTTCTTC.

V is TRBV10-3 and J is TRBJ1-4, with a tentative D call TRBD1 (5 bases). V was cut by 5 bases and J by 7 bases, with 26 bases left in between. The CDR3 extends over 18 amino acids. The germline V gene has CDR1 ENHRY and CDR2 SYGVKD. The CDR3 is CAISPTRGPGGRGEKLFF. The CDR3 nucleotides are TGTGCCATCAGTCCGACTCGGGGTCCGGGAGGGAGGGGTGAAAAACTGTTTTTT.

The chain recombines TRBV4-2 with TRBJ2-3; the D is unclear. Germline CDR1 LGHNA, CDR2 YNFKEQ. V lost 1 base and J 5 bases, leaving 4 bases between the germline ends. The CDR3 spans 12 residues. CDR3 coding DNA: TGTGCCAGCAGCCAAGTCATAGATACGCAGTATTTT. It translates to CASSQVIDTQYF.

The chain carries TRBV10-1 and TRBJ2-2; D gene uncertain. The germline V gene has CDR1 WNHNN and CDR2 SYGVQD (reference sequence). There are 14 residues in the CDR3. The germline V and J ends were trimmed by 4 bases and 4 bases, with 10 bases remaining between them. This chain's CDR3 is CASSVRAGTGELFF. The CDR3 nucleotides are TGCGCCAGCAGTGTTCGTGCCGGCACCGGGGAGCTGTTTTTT.

The chain couples TRBV7-9 to TRBJ2-7; possible D gene TRBD1, 7 bases. The CDR3 is 16 amino acids. The V end lost 5 bases, the J end lost 1 base, and 18 bases lay between the germline ends. The germline V gene encodes CDR1 SEHNR and CDR2 FQNEAQ (reference sequence). The CDR3 nucleotides are TGTGCCAGCAGCGTACGCGGGACAGCTACGTCCTACGAGCAGTACTTC. Residues: CASSVRGTATSYEQYF.

The V gene is TRBV5-1, the J gene TRBJ2-5, with TRBD2 matching over 11 bases. The CDR3 extends over 15 amino acids. CDR1 SGHRS and CDR2 YFSETQ come from the germline V gene. J gave up 3 bases and V 4 bases, and 5 bases lay outside the gene matches. The CDR3 sequence is CASSRGTSGEETQYF. The CDR3 DNA is TGCGCCAGCAGCAGGGGGACTAGCGGAGAAGAGACCCAGTACTTC.

A word on this clone: One end of the junction fails to match germline, which may point to a read error. The chain recombines TRBV28 with TRBJ1-2, with D possibly matching TRBD1 (5 bases). The CDR3 runs to 15 residues. CDR1 and CDR2 (germline): MDHEN, SYDVKM. CDR3 in amino acids: CASSSYLGRAYGYPF. DNA of the CDR3: TGTGCCAGCAGCTCTTATTTGGGCAGGGCGTATGGCTACCCCTTC.

The chain recombines TRBV5-1 with TRBJ2-4; D may be TRBD2 (5 bases). The CDR3 runs 13 residues. Germline CDR1 is SGHRS and CDR2 is YFSETQ. Between the trimmed V and J ends, which lost 0 bases and 7 bases, there was a span of 8 bases. Here the CDR3 DNA reads TGCGCCAGCAGCTTGGCCCCTAGCAACATTCAGTACTTC. Protein product: CASSLAPSNIQYF.

The chain has TRBV30 and TRBJ2-5; D perhaps matches TRBD1 (6 bases). The ends were cut back, 1 base at V and 7 bases at J, with 16 bases in the middle. Per germline, CDR1 GTSNPN and CDR2 SVGIG (reference sequence). This CDR3 has 14 amino acids. The CDR3 protein is CAWSEIQGWGTQYF. DNA of the CDR3: TGTGCCTGGAGTGAGATCCAGGGGTGGGGGACCCAGTACTTC.

This rearrangement joins TRBV29-1 to TRBJ2-5, with D possibly being TRBD2 (6 bases). The V and J ends lost 6 bases and 5 bases respectively, with 16 bases between them. CDR3 length: 13 amino acids. CDR1 SQVTM and CDR2 ANQGSEA come from the germline V gene. The CDR3 sequence: CSVDKDGGETQYF. The CDR3, as DNA: TGCAGCGTCGACAAAGATGGGGGGGAGACCCAGTACTTC.

The genes are TRBV7-2 and TRBJ2-3, with 8 bases fitting TRBD2. In germline, CDR1 is SGHTA, CDR2 FQGNSA. With 6 bases clipped from V and 1 base from J, the junction kept 0 bases outside the gene matches. This CDR3 has 13 residues. Written as DNA, the CDR3 is TGTGCCAGCAGACTAGCGGGCACAGATACGCAGTATTTT. Translated, it gives CASRLAGTDTQYF.

V usage is TRBV6-5 and J usage is TRBJ2-7, with D perhaps matching TRBD2 (5 bases). CDR3 length: 15 residues. The V end lost 1 base, the J end lost 0 bases, and 10 bases lay between the germline ends. Germline CDR1 and CDR2: MNHEY and SVGAGI. The CDR3 spells CASSYFHTSSYEQYF. The CDR3 DNA reads as TGTGCCAGCAGTTACTTCCATACTAGCTCCTACGAGCAGTACTTC.

In this sample, this clone turned up once. The chain carries TRBV27 and TRBJ1-3, with D possibly matching TRBD1 (5 bases). Germline V lookup: CDR1 MNHEY, CDR2 SMNVEV (reference sequence). The CDR3 runs to 13 residues. V lost 0 bases and J 7 bases, leaving 7 bases between the germline ends. CDR3 bases: TGTGCCAGCAGTTTATCTGGGGGGAACACCATATATTTT. Encoded protein: CASSLSGGNTIYF.

In its sample, this clone was seen once. The chain recombines TRBV29-1 with TRBJ2-1, with D tentatively TRBD1 (6 bases). The CDR3 is made up of 14 amino acids. V lost 7 bases to trimming and J lost 8 bases, with 21 bases between them. Per germline, CDR1 SQVTM and CDR2 ANQGSEA. The CDR3 DNA reads as TGCAGCGCCCGGGACACACAGGAAAGGGATGAGCAGTTCTTC. Encoded protein: CSARDTQERDEQFF.

The rearrangement links TRBV7-9 to TRBJ2-1; 8 bases fit TRBD1. The CDR3 contains 18 residues. V lost 3 bases and J lost 6; bases outside the gene matches: 16. Germline assignment: CDR1 SEHNR and CDR2 FQNEAQ (reference sequence). The CDR3 bases are TGTGCCAGCAGCTTCACTTACGTTTATTTGGACAGGGCCAATGAGCAGTTCTTC. Its translation: CASSFTYVYLDRANEQFF.